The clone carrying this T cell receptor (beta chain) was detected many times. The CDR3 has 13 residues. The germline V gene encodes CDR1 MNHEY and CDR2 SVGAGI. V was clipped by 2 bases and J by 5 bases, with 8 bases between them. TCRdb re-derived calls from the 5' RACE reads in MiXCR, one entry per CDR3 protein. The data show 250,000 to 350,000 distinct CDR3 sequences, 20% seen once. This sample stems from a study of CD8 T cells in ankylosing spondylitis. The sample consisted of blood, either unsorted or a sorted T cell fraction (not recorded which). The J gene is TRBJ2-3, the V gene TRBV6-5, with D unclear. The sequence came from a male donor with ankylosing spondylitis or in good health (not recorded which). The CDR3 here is CASSYRWQDTQYF. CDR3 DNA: TGTGCCAGCAGTTACCGTTGGCAAGATACGCAGTATTTT.